This T cell receptor beta chain was profiled in a study of response to subunit inactivated influenza vaccine (dated by TCRdb to 2016 to 2019). A note on the overall study: Deep quantitative T cell receptor repertoire profiling was used in the study to track responses to a trivalent subunit inactivated influenza vaccine.

The method behind the library was RT-PCR. Sequencing was performed on an Illumina HiSeq 2500. TCRdb trimmed public reads at Q25 via fastp, called clones via MiXCR and kept in-frame beta chains. Every CDR3 protein is listed once, alongside the most common genes and DNA of its rows. Within this sample are approximately 290,000 distinct CDR3 sequences, with about 20% of them counted one time only. Jointly, the top ten make up about a tenth of the sample. The V and J ends are trimmed by 6 bases and 10 bases, leaving 19 bases between them. Spanning cysteine to phenylalanine, the CDR3 consists of 15 amino acids. Only CDR3 DNA remains: 45 bases, in frame from the first base. CDR1 and CDR2 are drawn from the germline V gene (reference sequence): MNHEY, SMNVEV. Points on this clonotype: Its antigen remains unidentified. The record has no base qualities; no much larger clone is one base away.

General conclusions and limits of the study: It was suggested by the authors that each seasonal influenza vaccination may recruit only a limited number of new T cells.

Sequences were derived from PBMCs from blood, sampled approximately 20 months after vaccination. The chain uses TRBV27 and TRBJ1-6; TRBD1 is perhaps the D gene, given 5 matching bases. The sequence derives from a man between 50 and 69 years old who received an inactivated influenza vaccine. Donor details come from another sample of the same person, matched by shared clones. The nucleotide sequence is TGTGCCAGCAGCCTGGGACGGGGGTTGACATCACCCCTCCACTTT. It encodes CASSLGRGLTSPLHF.